The 23 T cell receptor beta chains listed next were all sequenced from one sample in a study of T cell responses to AZD1222 COVID-19 vaccine. Using immunoSEQ multiplex PCR, the repertoire was profiled, and TCRdb retains in-frame clones only, with some absent. The table includes over 100,000 clones, around nine tenths detected once. This specimen was peripheral blood, taken on day 0 of AZD1222 vaccination. Receptors originate from an adult in good health.

The chain has TRBV3-1 (or the pseudogene TRBV3-2) and TRBJ2-7; 9 bases line up with TRBD2. After removal of 1 base from V and 6 bases from J, the junction contained 7 bases not matched to a gene. This CDR3 spans 15 amino acids. CDR1 is LGHDT, CDR2 YNNKEL, per germline (reference sequence). In DNA, the CDR3 is TGTGCCAGCAGCCAAGGGGGTAGCGGGAGCCCCGAGCAGTACGTC. Residues: CASSQGGSGSPEQYV.

The chain employs TRBV7-6 and TRBJ2-3; D may be TRBD2 (6 bases). There are 15 residues in the CDR3. V lost 1 base to trimming and J lost 4 bases, with 12 bases between them. The germline V gene encodes CDR1 SGHVS and CDR2 FNYEAQ. CDR3 DNA sequence: TGTGCCAGCAGCTTAGTGGCGGGGCTTGCAGATACGCAGTATTTT. This sequence encodes CASSLVAGLADTQYF.

The CDR3 protein is CASAVRPTGNQPQHF. The CDR3 region has the DNA TGTGCCAGTGCAGTCCGGCCGACAGGAAATCAGCCCCAGCATTTT. The chain combines TRBV19 with TRBJ1-5; a possible D gene is TRBD1 (6 bases). Trimming cost V 8 bases and J 4 bases, with 18 bases left between them. This CDR3 comprises 15 residues. Germline CDR1 is LNHDA and CDR2 is SQIVND (reference sequence). Full variable domain (remainder filled in from reference TRBV19 and TRBJ1-5): DGGITQSPKYLFRKEGQNVTLSCEQNLNHDAMYWYRQDPGQGLRLIYYSQIVNDFQKGDIAEGYSVSREKKESFPLTVTSAQKNPTAFYLCASAVRPTGNQPQHFGDGTRLSIL.

The chain carries TRBV3-1 (or the pseudogene TRBV3-2) and TRBJ2-1; no clear D gene. The ends were cut back, 1 base at V and 7 bases at J, with 11 bases in the middle. CDR3 size: 14 residues. Germline CDR1 LGHDT, CDR2 YNNKEL (reference sequence). The CDR3 sequence: CASSQVLKGNEQFF. DNA for the CDR3: TGTGCCAGCAGCCAAGTCCTAAAAGGGAATGAGCAGTTCTTC.

The V gene is TRBV18, the J gene TRBJ1-1, with D possibly matching TRBD1 (6 bases). The germline V and J ends were trimmed by 0 bases and 4 bases, with 12 bases remaining between them. In germline, CDR1 is KGHSH, CDR2 LQKENI. CDR3 length: 15 residues. DNA of the CDR3: TGTGCCAGCTCACCACCCAGGGGCTCCCTCACTGAAGCTTTCTTT. Protein: CASSPPRGSLTEAFF. The full variable domain, completed using reference TRBV18 and TRBJ1-1, is NAGVMQNPRHLVRRRGQEARLRCSPMKGHSHVYWYRQLPEEGLKFMVYLQKENIIDESGMPKERFSAEFPKEGPSILRIQQVVRGDSAAYFCASSPPRGSLTEAFFGQGTRLTVV.

The J gene is TRBJ1-2, the V gene TRBV2; 7 nucleotides match TRBD1. With 2 bases clipped from V and 7 bases from J, the junction kept 7 bases outside the gene matches. The CDR3 covers 14 residues. CDR1 is SNHLY and CDR2 is FYNNEI in the germline V gene. This chain's CDR3 is CASSESRGVGGYTF. The CDR3 coding sequence is TGTGCCAGCAGTGAAAGCAGGGGGGTAGGTGGCTACACCTTC. Filled out from reference TRBV2 and TRBJ1-2, the complete variable domain reads EPEVTQTPSHQVTQMGQEVILRCVPISNHLYFYWYRQILGQKVEFLVSFYNNEISEKSEIFDDQFSVERPDGSNFTLKIRSTKLEDSAMYFCASSESRGVGGYTFGSGTRLTVV.

The V call is TRBV7-2, the J call TRBJ1-6; the match to TRBD1 covers 7 bases. CDR3 length equals 15 residues. V lost 2 bases, J lost 10 bases, and 8 bases stayed unmatched. Germline loops: CDR1 SGHTA, CDR2 FQGNSA. The CDR3 region is CASSLRQGLRSPLHF. CDR3 coding DNA: TGTGCCAGCAGCTTACGACAGGGATTGAGGTCACCCCTCCACTTT.

Here the CDR3 DNA reads TGCGCCAGCAGCCAAGATATTAGCGGGGGGCCGTACCAAGAGACCCAGTACTTC. It specifies CASSQDISGGPYQETQYF. The chain couples TRBV4-3 to TRBJ2-5; 10 nucleotides line up with TRBD2. J gave up 0 bases and V 0 bases, and 7 bases lay outside the gene matches. The length of the CDR3 is 18 residues. CDR1 and CDR2 from the germline V gene are LGHNA and YSLEER.

The chain joins TRBV7-9 to TRBJ1-1; no clear D. The V gene's germline CDR1 is SEHNR and CDR2 FQNEAQ (reference sequence). V was cut by 1 base and J by 0 bases, with 12 bases left in between. The CDR3 has 16 amino acids. The CDR3, as DNA: TGTGCCAGCAGCTTAGGGGAGCACCACATGAACACTGAAGCTTTCTTT. Protein: CASSLGEHHMNTEAFF.

This clone showed up just a few times. The chain employs TRBV29-1 and TRBJ1-3; D is unclear. Germline V gene lookup returns CDR1 SQVTM and CDR2 ANQGSEA. The CDR3 length is 12 residues. Trimming left V 5 bases short and J 3 bases short, with 8 bases between. The CDR3 spells CSVRTLGNTIYF. For the CDR3, the DNA is TGCAGCGTTCGGACGCTTGGAAACACCATATATTTT. Full variable domain (outside the CDR3, taken from reference TRBV29-1 and TRBJ1-3): SAVISQKPSRDICQRGTSLTIQCQVDSQVTMMFWYRQQPGQSLTLIATANQGSEATYESGFVIDKFPISRPNLTFSTLTVSNMSPEDSSIYLCSVRTLGNTIYFGEGSWLTVV.

The chain couples TRBV27 to TRBJ1-6, with D perhaps matching TRBD1 (5 bases). From germline, CDR1 is MNHEY and CDR2 SMNVEV (reference sequence). This CDR3 contains 14 residues. Trimming stripped 4 bases from V and 8 bases from J, with 12 bases between. The chain's CDR3 is CASSSGGGDSPLHF. In DNA, the CDR3 is TGTGCCAGCAGTTCAGGTGGGGGGGATTCACCCCTCCACTTT.

The sample holds a few counts of this clone. The genes are TRBV2 and TRBJ1-6; TRBD1 agrees at 9 bases. The germline V gene encodes CDR1 SNHLY and CDR2 FYNNEI. This CDR3 is 13 amino acids long. V was clipped by 6 bases and J by 9 bases; unmatched bases: 3. This CDR3 reads CASRGQGGSPLHF. The CDR3, as DNA: TGTGCCAGCAGGGGACAGGGTGGTTCACCCCTCCACTTT.

This clone has only a few counts. This chain links TRBV5-4 with TRBJ1-6, with TRBD1 matching over 9 bases. V was clipped by 0 bases and J by 7 bases; unmatched bases: 8. The CDR3 runs to 17 residues. Germline V gives CDR1 SGHNT, CDR2 YYREEE (reference sequence). The DNA for the CDR3 is TGTGCCAGCAGCTTGGCTCGGGACAGGGTGCTGAATTCACCCCTCCACTTT. Translating gives CASSLARDRVLNSPLHF.

This clone occurred once. The V call is TRBV5-1, the J call TRBJ2-3; D gene unclear. Germline CDR1 reads SGHRS; CDR2 reads YFSETQ. The CDR3 is 13 residues long. Trimming removed 5 bases from V and 0 bases from J, with 7 bases in between. The CDR3 is CASSLTSTDTQYF. CDR3 DNA: TGCGCCAGCAGTCTCACTAGCACAGATACGCAGTATTTT.

The J gene is TRBJ1-6, the V gene TRBV7-8, with a tentative D call TRBD1 (5 bases). V lost 1 base to trimming and J lost 8 bases, with 18 bases between them. The CDR3 contains 17 residues. In germline, CDR1 is SGHVS, CDR2 FQNEAQ. The CDR3 loop is CASSLGGPGTLDSPLHF. For the CDR3, the DNA is TGTGCCAGCAGCTTAGGGGGTCCCGGGACCCTGGATTCACCCCTCCACTTT.

The chain recombines TRBV28 with TRBJ2-5, with D perhaps TRBD1 (6 bases). V was shortened by 5 bases and J by 1 base, with 17 bases between the two germline ends. The CDR3 extends over 16 amino acids. Germline V gives CDR1 MDHEN, CDR2 SYDVKM. The CDR3 DNA is TGTGCCAGCAGTATGCTTCTGGGGGCTGCCCAAGAGACCCAGTACTTC. Residues: CASSMLLGAAQETQYF.

This chain connects TRBV23-1 to TRBJ1-4, with 12 bases matching TRBD1. TRBV23-1 is identified as an open reading frame with a role that is uncertain. The CDR3 is 14 amino acids. With V trimmed by 11 bases and J by 6 bases, 7 bases remained unmatched. CDR3 nucleotide sequence: TGCGCCTCCCGGGGGACAGGGGGCCATGAAAAACTGTTTTTT. It specifies CASRGTGGHEKLFF.

The CDR3 sequence is CASSYGTGRRTGELFF. In DNA, the CDR3 is TGTGCCAGCAGTTACGGCACCGGGCGGAGGACCGGGGAGCTGTTTTTT. The V gene is TRBV6-2 or TRBV6-3, the J gene TRBJ2-2; TRBD2 is a possible D gene (5 bases). CDR3 length equals 16 residues. Trimming cost V 2 bases and J 5 bases, with 15 bases left between them. Per germline, CDR1 MNHEY and CDR2 SVGEGT.

V and J are TRBV6-5 and TRBJ2-3; the D is unclear. Trimming left V 4 bases short and J 11 bases short, with 10 bases between. The germline gives CDR1 MNHEY, CDR2 SVGAGI. This CDR3 is built from 11 residues. CDR3 protein: CASSSPAEQYF. The CDR3, as DNA: TGTGCCAGCAGTTCCCCCGCGGAGCAGTATTTT.

This chain uses TRBV27 with TRBJ2-7, with 14 bases identical to TRBD2. Germline lookup yields CDR1 MNHEY and CDR2 SMNVEV (reference sequence). Trimming took 5 bases from V and 5 from J; bases not matched to a gene: 8. CDR3 length: 16 residues. The CDR3: CASSPWTSGRIHEQYV. The CDR3 DNA reads as TGTGCCAGCAGTCCTTGGACTAGCGGGAGGATCCACGAGCAGTACGTC.

This clone was picked up a small number of times. This sequence joins TRBV19 and TRBJ2-7; TRBD1 matches 11 bases. V shed 6 bases and J 7 bases; nucleotides not matched to a gene: 5. The germline CDR1 and CDR2 sequences are LNHDA and SQIVND (reference sequence). The CDR3 runs 13 residues. DNA of the CDR3: TGTGCCAGTAGAGGACAGGGGGCAAGTGAGCAGTACTTC. Residues: CASRGQGASEQYF.

V usage is TRBV27 and J usage is TRBJ1-4, with 7 positions matching TRBD1. V lost 5 bases, J lost 4 bases, and 4 bases stayed unmatched. The CDR3 loop spans 14 amino acids. From germline, CDR1 is MNHEY and CDR2 SMNVEV (reference sequence). CDR3 protein: CASSLRDSNEKLFF. CDR3 nucleotide sequence: TGTGCCAGCAGTCTCCGGGACAGTAATGAAAAACTGTTTTTT.

In DNA form, the CDR3 reads TGTGCCAGCAGCTTTAGCGGGGGGGCCTACAATGAGCAGTTCTTC. Amino acid sequence: CASSFSGGAYNEQFF. The V and J genes are TRBV7-2 and TRBJ2-1; 11 nucleotides match TRBD2. Germline V lookup: CDR1 SGHTA, CDR2 FQGNSA. CDR3 length: 15 residues. J lost 2 bases, V lost 3 bases, and 0 bases had no gene match.